This TCR beta chain appears in the sequencing data of a study of T cell repertoires in cytomegalovirus infection. Study as a whole: HLA-B-restricted CMV epitopes that are well studied, plus recently identified HLA-C-restricted ones, were used by the study. From public TCR beta signatures came an indication of both CMV infection and matching HLA type.

Germline V lookup: CDR1 MNHNS, CDR2 SASEGT. The CDR3 extends over 16 amino acids. V lost 7 bases, J lost 2 bases, and 18 bases lay in between. Concerning this clonotype itself: The antigen remains unidentified.

Study outcomes and limitations: Of the TCR beta families, the public ones yielded a cumulative frequency that identified carriers of CMV plus the relevant HLA.

TCRdb used MiXCR to reprocess the reads, holding one entry per CDR3 protein. The data contain around 430,000 distinct CDR3 sequences, approximately 46% of them seen just once; the ten biggest clones take up 43%. Here the sequenced sample was cultured PBMCs, taken from culture after CMV antigen stimulation. The sequence came from a human donor in good health (CMV status not recorded). Some clones in this sample may be carry-over from other donors' samples. The chain links TRBV6-1 to TRBJ2-1; D gene unclear. The CDR3 loop is CASKSRDVGPYNEQFF. CDR3 DNA sequence: TGTGCCAGCAAGTCACGAGACGTCGGACCCTACAATGAGCAGTTCTTC.